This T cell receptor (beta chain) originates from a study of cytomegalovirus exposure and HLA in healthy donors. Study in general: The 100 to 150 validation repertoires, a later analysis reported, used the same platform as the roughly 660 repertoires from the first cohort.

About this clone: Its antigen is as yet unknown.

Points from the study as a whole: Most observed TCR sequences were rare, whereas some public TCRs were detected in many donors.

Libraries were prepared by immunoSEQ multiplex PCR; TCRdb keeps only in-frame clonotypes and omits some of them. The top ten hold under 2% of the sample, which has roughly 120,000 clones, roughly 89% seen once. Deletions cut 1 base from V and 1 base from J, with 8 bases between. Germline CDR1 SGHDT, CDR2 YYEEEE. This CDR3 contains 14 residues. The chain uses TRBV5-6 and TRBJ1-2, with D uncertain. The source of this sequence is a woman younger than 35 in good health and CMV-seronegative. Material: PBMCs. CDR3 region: CASSLSTYNYGYTF. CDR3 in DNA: TGTGCCAGCAGCTTGTCCACCTATAACTATGGCTACACCTTC.